The 12 T cell receptor beta chains below all came from one sample that was sequenced in a study of T cell repertoires in cytomegalovirus infection. TCRdb processed the reads anew with MiXCR; each CDR3 protein has one entry. The table has approximately 250,000 distinct CDR3 sequences, about 20% seen once. The specimen was CD8+ T cells from PBMCs. Receptors were obtained from a human donor in good health (CMV status not recorded). Some clones in this sample may be carry-over from other donors' samples.

This clonotype was detected a few times. This sequence joins TRBV6-2 or TRBV6-3 and TRBJ2-7; D not certain. Germline V gene sequence: CDR1 MNHEY, CDR2 SVGEGT. The CDR3 totals 16 residues. V was pared by 2 bases and J by 1 base, with 15 bases between. CDR3 region: CASSYPLTGDSYEQYF. CDR3 DNA: TGTGCCAGCAGTTACCCCTTAACGGGTGATTCCTACGAGCAGTACTTC.

The sample holds many counts of this clonotype. The rearrangement joins TRBV28 to TRBJ1-1; D remains ambiguous. This CDR3 is built from 15 residues. The germline V gene encodes CDR1 MDHEN and CDR2 SYDVKM. Trimming took 5 bases from V and 2 from J, leaving 15 bases between them. In DNA form, the CDR3 reads TGTGCCAGCAGTCCACACGAGAACATTAACACTGAAGCTTTCTTT. Translated: CASSPHENINTEAFF.

The CDR3 region has the DNA TGTGCCAGCAGCCCTTTCGGCGATGAGCAGTTCTTC. It yields the protein CASSPFGDEQFF. The rearrangement links TRBV5-5 to TRBJ2-1; D ambiguous. V shed 4 bases and J shed 8 bases, with 10 bases lying between them. Germline lookup yields CDR1 SGHKS and CDR2 YYEKEE (reference sequence). This CDR3 has 12 residues.

Only a few counts were recorded for this clonotype. The chain links TRBV4-2 to TRBJ1-5; no firm D call. CDR1 LGHNA and CDR2 YNFKEQ come from the germline V gene. The CDR3 consists of 14 residues. Trimming shortened V by 0 bases and J by 4 bases, and 7 bases separated the two germline ends. The CDR3 protein is CASSQDVWNQPQHF. In DNA, the CDR3 is TGTGCCAGCAGCCAAGATGTGTGGAATCAGCCCCAGCATTTT.

This clonotype was counted once. V and J are TRBV20-1 and TRBJ2-5, with 10 bases fitting TRBD2. Germline V gene data show CDR1 as DFQATT and CDR2 as SNEGSKA (reference sequence). Trimming removed 5 bases from V and 5 bases from J; junction bases left unmatched: 17. The CDR3 is 17 residues long. The CDR3 region is CSARGIAGGLAWETQYF. The CDR3 nucleotides read TGCAGTGCTCGCGGGATAGCGGGGGGCCTAGCATGGGAGACCCAGTACTTC.

This clonotype was detected once. The gene calls are TRBV28 and TRBJ2-7; D ambiguous. Germline V CDR1 and CDR2: MDHEN, SYDVKM. The CDR3 contains 14 residues. V lost 5 bases to trimming and J lost 2 bases, with 13 bases between them. This chain's CDR3 is CASSLQDPTYEQYF. DNA for the CDR3: TGTGCCAGCAGTCTCCAAGACCCTACCTACGAGCAGTACTTC.

DNA for the CDR3: TGTGCCAGCAGTGATCAGGGGCTGGGTAATTCACCCCTCCACTTT. Its protein product is CASSDQGLGNSPLHF. J is TRBJ1-6 and V is TRBV2; D may be TRBD1 (6 bases). The CDR3 has 15 residues. The ends were cut back, 3 bases at V and 6 bases at J, with 12 bases in the middle. The germline V gene encodes CDR1 SNHLY and CDR2 FYNNEI. The full variable domain, completed using reference TRBV2 and TRBJ1-6, is EPEVTQTPSHQVTQMGQEVILRCVPISNHLYFYWYRQILGQKVEFLVSFYNNEISEKSEIFDDQFSVERPDGSNFTLKIRSTKLEDSAMYFCASSDQGLGNSPLHFGNGTRLTVT.

This clonotype has more than one count but fewer than ten. The J gene is TRBJ2-5, the V gene TRBV28; D possibly matches TRBD1 or TRBD2 (6 bases each). Deletions cut 6 bases from V and 4 bases from J, with 27 bases between. The CDR3 spans 18 residues. Germline CDR1 reads MDHEN; CDR2 reads SYDVKM. The CDR3 region is CASSPRQPQGGRSETQYF. The CDR3 DNA sequence: TGTGCCAGCAGCCCCCGTCAGCCACAAGGGGGGCGGTCAGAGACCCAGTACTTC. The full variable domain, in which reference TRBV28 and TRBJ2-5 provide the parts outside the CDR3, is DVKVTQSSRYLVKRTGEKVFLECVQDMDHENMFWYRQDPGLGLRLIYFSYDVKMKEKGDIPEGYSVSREKKERFSLILESASTNQTSMYLCASSPRQPQGGRSETQYFGPGTRLLVL.

The table lists this clonotype with a few counts. The chain carries TRBV28 and TRBJ2-7, with D perhaps assigned TRBD1 or TRBD2 (5 bases each). Trimming removed 6 bases from V and 5 bases from J, with 23 bases in between. Germline V gene sequence: CDR1 MDHEN, CDR2 SYDVKM. The CDR3 contains 16 residues. The CDR3 sequence: CASSSRSPGQVHEQYF. The CDR3 DNA sequence: TGTGCCAGCAGCTCACGCTCACCGGGGCAAGTCCACGAGCAGTACTTC.

This clonotype came up a few times. The CDR3 DNA is TGTGCCACCAGTGATGGTCAGGGATTAGACAATGAGCAGTTCTTC. Translated, it gives CATSDGQGLDNEQFF. The chain has TRBV24-1 and TRBJ2-1; tentatively, D is TRBD1 (5 bases). V lost 3 bases to trimming and J lost 5 bases, with 13 bases between them. The CDR3 covers 15 residues. Germline CDR1 is KGHDR and CDR2 is SFDVKD.

The chain links TRBV29-1 to TRBJ2-7; D unresolved. The CDR3 is 12 amino acids. CDR1 is SQVTM, CDR2 ANQGSEA, per germline. V lost 4 bases, J lost 0 bases, and 7 bases lay in between. In nucleotides, the CDR3 is TGCAGCGTTGTGGCCATCTCCTACGAGCAGTACTTC. This gives the protein CSVVAISYEQYF.

This clonotype was seen repeatedly, ten times or more. This chain joins TRBV5-6 and TRBJ1-1, with D uncertain. CDR1 and CDR2 from the germline V gene are SGHDT and YYEEEE. There are 13 residues in the CDR3. V lost 0 bases to trimming and J lost 0 bases, with 3 bases between them. The DNA for the CDR3 is TGTGCCAGCAGCTTGGATGTGAACACTGAAGCTTTCTTT. The encoded protein is CASSLDVNTEAFF.